This TCR beta chain was identified during a study of identical twins. Study conclusions and caveats: When twins shared out-of-frame alpha sequences, those sequences had excess low generation probability.

MiXCR, applied by TCRdb to the 5' RACE reads, yields one record per CDR3 protein. The sample lists about 730,000 distinct CDR3 sequences, around 20% occurring once. The V gene's germline CDR1 is SGHTA and CDR2 FQGNSA. This CDR3 is built from 11 residues. Of note for this clonotype: The antigen is not known. A much more abundant neighbour one base away suggests this may be a read error.

Separately, the same data were catalogued under a study of T cells expressing NK-cell markers. As that report states: The authors applied an anti-gamma-delta TCR antibody in several experiments, and it restricted sorting to alpha-beta TCR T cells.

What was sequenced was PBMCs. The sequence came from a woman aged 18 to 35 in good health. The chain couples TRBV7-2 to TRBJ2-3; no reliable D call. The CDR3 bases are TGTGCCACCAGCTCCGCAGATACGCAGTATTTT. Protein sequence: CATSSADTQYF.